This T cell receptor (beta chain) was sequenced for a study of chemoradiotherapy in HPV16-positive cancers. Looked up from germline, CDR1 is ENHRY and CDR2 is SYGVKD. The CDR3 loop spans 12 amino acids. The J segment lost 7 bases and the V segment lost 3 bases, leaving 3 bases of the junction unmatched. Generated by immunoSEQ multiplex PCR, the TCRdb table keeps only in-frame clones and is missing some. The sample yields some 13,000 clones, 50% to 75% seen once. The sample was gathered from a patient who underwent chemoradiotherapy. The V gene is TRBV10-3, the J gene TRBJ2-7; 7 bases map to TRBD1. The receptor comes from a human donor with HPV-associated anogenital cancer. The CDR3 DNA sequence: TGTGCCATCAGTGACATGGGACAGGAGCAGTACTTC. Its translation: CAISDMGQEQYF.